In its sample, the clone carrying this TCR beta chain was seen a few times. Antigen specificity is unknown. The CDR3 covers 11 residues. Trimming took 5 bases from V and 8 from J, leaving 6 bases between them. Germline V gene sequence: CDR1 MNHNY, CDR2 SVGAGI (reference sequence). The entry originates in a study of beta chain features in type 1 diabetes. Of the isolated RNA, all was reverse transcribed, and so the sequenced material was expressed TCRB transcripts. The table came from immunoSEQ multiplex PCR; TCRdb's copy has only in-frame clones and leaves some out. The sample holds over 200,000 clones, about a tenth seen once. Study findings and constraints: For Type 1 diabetes patients, all four CD4+ subsets carried TCRB CDR3s that were moderately but significantly shorter.

This TCR came from a man aged 30 to 39 with type 1 diabetes. The V call is TRBV6-6, the J call TRBJ1-4; no clear D gene. Sequenced sample: naive CD4+ T cells from blood. In DNA form, the CDR3 reads TGTGCCAGCAGTCCCGGGGAAAAACTGTTTTTT. It specifies CASSPGEKLFF.